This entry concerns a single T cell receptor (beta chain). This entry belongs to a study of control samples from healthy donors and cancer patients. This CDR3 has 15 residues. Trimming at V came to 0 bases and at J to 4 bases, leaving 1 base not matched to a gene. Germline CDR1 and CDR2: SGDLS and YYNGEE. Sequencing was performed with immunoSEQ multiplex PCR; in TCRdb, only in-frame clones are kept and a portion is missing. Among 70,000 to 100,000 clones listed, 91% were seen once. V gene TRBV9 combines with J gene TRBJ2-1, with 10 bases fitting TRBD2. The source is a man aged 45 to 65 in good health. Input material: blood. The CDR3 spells CASSVGTSGYNEQFF. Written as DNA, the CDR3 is TGTGCCAGCAGCGTAGGGACTAGCGGTTACAATGAGCAGTTCTTC.